Shown below are 15 T cell receptor beta chains from a single sample sequenced in a study of identical twins. Each CDR3 protein gets one entry after TCRdb re-called the 5' RACE reads with MiXCR. The sample holds under 400,000 distinct CDR3 sequences, 9% seen once. The source material was naive T cells sorted from blood. All receptors come from a woman between 45 and 65 years old in good health.

The sample holds a few counts of this clonotype. The gene calls are TRBV19 and TRBJ2-3; 11 bases agree with TRBD2. The CDR3 is 17 amino acids. V was clipped by 5 bases and J by 6 bases; unmatched bases: 13. Germline-derived CDR1 and CDR2 are LNHDA and SQIVND (reference sequence). The CDR3 is CASSLTLGLAAPDTQYF. The CDR3 DNA sequence: TGTGCCAGTAGTCTTACCTTGGGACTAGCGGCGCCGGATACGCAGTATTTT.

This sequence joins TRBV19 and TRBJ1-5; unclear D gene. V was trimmed by 5 bases and J by 11 bases, leaving 28 bases between them. The V gene's germline CDR1 is LNHDA and CDR2 SQIVND (reference sequence). The CDR3 runs 17 residues. The CDR3 is CASSPLTSGIGFMTQHF. In DNA, the CDR3 is TGTGCCAGTAGTCCCCTCACCTCGGGAATAGGGTTCATGACCCAGCATTTT.

The chain joins TRBV4-1 to TRBJ2-1; D is unclear. The CDR3 is 16 residues long. Germline assignment: CDR1 MGHRA and CDR2 YSYEKL. V lost 5 bases and J 2 bases, leaving 16 bases between the germline ends. CDR3 coding DNA: TGCGCCAGCAGCAAAAAGCCACGAGAAGCCTACAATGAGCAGTTCTTC. Translation: CASSKKPREAYNEQFF.

As regards this clonotype: Relative to the germline gene, one junction end is altered; a read error may explain this. The chain is built from TRBV28 and TRBJ2-7, with D possibly TRBD2 on 5 matching bases. Germline values: CDR1 MDHEN, CDR2 SYDVKM. This CDR3 is built from 13 residues. CDR3 in DNA: TGTGCCAGCAGTTTTGGAGGCGCCTACGAGCAGCACTTC. This translates into CASSFGGAYEQHF.

At least ten counts were recorded for this clonotype. The chain recombines TRBV3-1 with TRBJ2-3, with 7 bases lining up with TRBD2. With V trimmed by 4 bases and J by 0 bases, 7 bases remained unmatched. The CDR3 contains 16 residues. Germline V gene data show CDR1 as LGHDT and CDR2 as YNNKEL (reference sequence). The CDR3 DNA reads TGTGCCAGCAGCCCTTTTCGGGAGGAGAGCACAGATACGCAGTATTTT. Translation gives CASSPFREESTDTQYF.

The chain recombines TRBV5-5 with TRBJ1-1; D might be TRBD1 (6 bases). Trimming removed 0 bases at V and 1 base at J, with 13 bases between. Germline V gives CDR1 SGHKS, CDR2 YYEKEE (reference sequence). CDR3 length: 16 residues. CDR3 nucleotides: TGTGCCAGCAGCTTGGAGGGACAATCGGGGAACACTGAAGCTTTCTTT. Translation: CASSLEGQSGNTEAFF.

This clonotype was detected many times. V is TRBV29-1 and J is TRBJ2-1; 9 nucleotides line up with TRBD2. This CDR3 is built from 13 residues. The junction had 8 bases not matched to a gene; V was cut back by 6 bases and J by 8 bases. CDR1 is SQVTM and CDR2 is ANQGSEA in the germline V gene. The CDR3 DNA follows: TGCAGCGTCCGACTAGCGGAAAGCGATGAGCAGTTCTTC. Protein sequence: CSVRLAESDEQFF.

The CDR3: CANFETGQNPGAGELFF. The CDR3 DNA sequence: TGTGCCAACTTCGAGACAGGGCAAAACCCGGGGGCCGGGGAGCTGTTTTTT. The chain recombines TRBV7-3 with TRBJ2-2; perhaps TRBD1 as D (7 bases). The germline V gene has CDR1 SGHTA and CDR2 FQGTGA. The CDR3 has 17 amino acids. Trimming pared 10 bases from V and 6 bases from J, leaving 27 bases between.

This clonotype was counted ten times or more. V usage is TRBV29-1 and J usage is TRBJ2-1, with D perhaps matching TRBD2 (5 bases). The CDR3 length is 12 residues. V was shortened by 6 bases and J by 6 bases, with 12 bases between the two germline ends. The germline V gene has CDR1 SQVTM and CDR2 ANQGSEA. The CDR3 region has the DNA TGCAGCGTCCTTGGACTGTTCAATGAGCAGTTCTTC. This sequence encodes CSVLGLFNEQFF.

This clonotype came up a few times. The chain couples TRBV5-6 to TRBJ2-1, with TRBD2 identical over 10 bases. The CDR3 has 15 residues. Trimming removed 0 bases from V and 10 bases from J; junction bases left unmatched: 7. Germline V gene data show CDR1 as SGHDT and CDR2 as YYEEEE. CDR3 nucleotide sequence: TGTGCCAGCAGCTTGGTGACCGGACTAGCGGCCGAGCAGTTCTTC. This encodes CASSLVTGLAAEQFF.

Only a few counts were recorded for this clonotype. The chain joins TRBV7-9 to TRBJ2-7, with a weak D call TRBD1 (5 bases). The CDR3 has 17 residues. Germline-derived CDR1 and CDR2 are SEHNR and FQNEAQ (reference sequence). V was cut by 2 bases and J by 1 base, with 18 bases left in between. Here the CDR3 reads CASSLKTQGRASYEQYV. DNA of the CDR3: TGTGCCAGCAGCTTAAAAACCCAGGGCAGGGCGTCCTACGAGCAGTACGTC.

This clonotype was seen only a few times. The gene calls are TRBV20-1 and TRBJ2-1, with D uncertain. From germline, CDR1 is DFQATT and CDR2 SNEGSKA (reference sequence). CDR3 length equals 15 residues. With 0 bases removed from V and 0 bases from J, the gap between germline ends came to 9 bases. Here the CDR3 reads CSARDPTSSYNEQFF. The CDR3, as DNA: TGCAGTGCTAGAGATCCCACCAGCTCCTACAATGAGCAGTTCTTC.

There are a few counts of this clonotype. This chain connects TRBV5-5 to TRBJ2-7, with D unclear. V lost 0 bases, J lost 1 base, and 11 bases lay in between. Looked up from germline, CDR1 is SGHKS and CDR2 is YYEKEE (reference sequence). This CDR3 comprises 15 residues. For the CDR3, the DNA is TGTGCCAGCAGCTTGGTTAGACGATATTCCTACGAGCAGTACTTC. It is translated as CASSLVRRYSYEQYF. Together with reference TRBV5-5 and TRBJ2-7, the CDR3 gives the full variable domain: DAGVTQSPTHLIKTRGQQVTLRCSPISGHKSVSWYQQVLGQGPQFIFQYYEKEERGRGNFPDRFSARQFPNYSSELNVNALLLGDSALYLCASSLVRRYSYEQYFGPGTRLTVT.

This clonotype occurred a few times. The chain uses TRBV27 and TRBJ2-2, with 8 positions matching TRBD1. The CDR3 has 15 amino acids. J gave up 4 bases and V 7 bases, and 8 bases lay outside the gene matches. The germline V gene encodes CDR1 MNHEY and CDR2 SMNVEV (reference sequence). As DNA, the CDR3 is TGTGCCAGCAACCCCGGACAGGGCGCCACCGGGGAGCTGTTTTTT. It translates to CASNPGQGATGELFF.

This clonotype was seen a handful of times. The chain joins TRBV20-1 to TRBJ2-3, with D possibly being TRBD1 or TRBD2 (6 bases each). V gave up 5 bases and J gave up 2 bases, with 11 bases separating them. Per germline, CDR1 DFQATT and CDR2 SNEGSKA (reference sequence). This CDR3 has 13 residues. CDR3 DNA sequence: TGCAGTGCTGGGGGGCCCGACACAGATACGCAGTATTTT. It yields the protein CSAGGPDTDTQYF.